Presented here are 16 T cell receptor beta chains from one specimen sequenced in a study of blood T cell repertoires in COVID-19. Measured with immunoSEQ multiplex PCR; TCRdb has only the in-frame clones, and not every one. Of more than 200,000 clones listed, roughly 84% are singletons. Sequencing was performed on peripheral blood. These receptor sequences come from a woman between 40 and 55 years old who had recovered from COVID-19.

The chain has TRBV6-5 and TRBJ2-7; D possibly corresponds to TRBD2 (6 bases). The CDR3 spans 13 residues. CDR1 and CDR2 from the germline V gene are MNHEY and SVGAGI. With 4 bases removed from V and 3 bases from J, the gap between germline ends came to 10 bases. This chain's CDR3 is CASSSGVGYEQYF. The CDR3 DNA sequence: TGTGCCAGCAGTTCGGGGGTGGGCTACGAGCAGTACTTC.

The CDR3 DNA follows: TGTGCCAGCAGCTTGGGGGGAAGCTCCTACGAGCAGTACTTC. Its protein is CASSLGGSSYEQYF. This sequence joins TRBV11-3 and TRBJ2-7; D possibly corresponds to TRBD2 (6 bases). The V and J ends lost 3 bases and 0 bases respectively, with 9 bases between them. Germline V CDR1 and CDR2: SGHNT, YENEEA. The CDR3 spans 14 residues. The whole variable domain, remainder taken from reference TRBV11-3 and TRBJ2-7, is EAGVVQSPRYKIIEKKQPVAFWCNPISGHNTLYWYLQNLGQGPELLIRYENEEAVDDSQLPKDRFSAERLKGVDSTLKIQPAELGDSAVYLCASSLGGSSYEQYFGPGTRLTVT.

The rearrangement joins TRBV5-4 to TRBJ1-2; D might be TRBD1 (5 bases). There are 14 residues in the CDR3. Germline V gene data show CDR1 as SGHNT and CDR2 as YYREEE (reference sequence). Deletions cut 0 bases from V and 0 bases from J, with 6 bases between. CDR3 residues: CASSLDRPNYGYTF. CDR3 in DNA: TGTGCCAGCAGCTTGGACAGGCCTAACTATGGCTACACCTTC. The full variable domain, its missing parts supplied by reference TRBV5-4 and TRBJ1-2, is ETGVTQSPTHLIKTRGQQVTLRCSSQSGHNTVSWYQQALGQGPQFIFQYYREEENGRGNFPPRFSGLQFPNYSSELNVNALELDDSALYLCASSLDRPNYGYTFGSGTRLTVV.

J is TRBJ1-5 and V is TRBV4-3; 7 positions agree with TRBD1. CDR1 and CDR2 (germline): LGHNA, YSLEER. CDR3 length equals 14 residues. Trimming cost V 3 bases and J 4 bases; bases outside gene matches: 3. The CDR3 here is CASSQVRGNQPQHF. The CDR3 nucleotides read TGCGCCAGCAGCCAGGTCAGGGGGAATCAGCCCCAGCATTTT.

The chain carries TRBV6-2 or TRBV6-3 and TRBJ2-5, with 9 bases identical to TRBD2. The CDR3 length is 14 residues. Germline values: CDR1 MNHEY, CDR2 SVGEGT. The junction had 5 bases not matched to a gene; V was cut back by 4 bases and J by 5 bases. This CDR3 reads CASSSGTSSETQYF. DNA of the CDR3: TGTGCCAGCAGTTCCGGGACTAGCAGTGAGACCCAGTACTTC.

This chain uses TRBV7-8 with TRBJ2-7, with TRBD1 matching over 7 bases. Germline assignment: CDR1 SGHVS and CDR2 FQNEAQ. Unmatched junction bases numbered 12, after V lost 4 bases and J lost 6 bases. This CDR3 region has 15 residues. Here the CDR3 DNA reads TGTGCCAGCAGCTCCTATATAGACAGGGTCCGCGAGCAGTACTTC. This encodes CASSSYIDRVREQYF. Supplemented by reference TRBV7-8 and TRBJ2-7, the full variable domain reads GAGVSQSPRYKVAKRGQDVALRCDPISGHVSLFWYQQALGQGPEFLTYFQNEAQLDKSGLPSDRFFAERPEGSVSTLKIQRTQQEDSAVYLCASSSYIDRVREQYFGPGTRLTVT.

V is TRBV7-2 and J is TRBJ2-1; D is possibly TRBD2 (5 bases). The CDR3 runs 14 residues. The germline gives CDR1 SGHTA, CDR2 FQGNSA. V was cut by 8 bases and J by 5 bases, with 16 bases left in between. CDR3 sequence reads: CASGIRGLHNEQFF. The DNA of the CDR3 is TGTGCCAGCGGCATACGGGGTTTGCACAATGAGCAGTTCTTC.

The V call is TRBV7-3, the J call TRBJ1-6; D gene unclear. With 5 bases removed from V and 8 bases from J, the gap between germline ends came to 16 bases. Germline values: CDR1 SGHTA, CDR2 FQGTGA. The CDR3 runs 15 residues. As DNA, the CDR3 is TGTGCCAGCAGCCGAGGACCCCGGGAGGATTCACCCCTCCACTTT. It encodes CASSRGPREDSPLHF.

The genes are TRBV11-3 and TRBJ2-3; 7 bases are shared with TRBD2. With V trimmed by 6 bases and J by 2 bases, 5 bases remained unmatched. The germline gives CDR1 SGHNT, CDR2 YENEEA. The CDR3 length is 14 residues. CDR3 sequence reads: CASSTGGNTDTQYF. CDR3 sequence (DNA): TGTGCCAGCAGTACGGGAGGAAACACAGATACGCAGTATTTT.

The J gene is TRBJ1-6, the V gene TRBV27; weak D call: TRBD1 (6 bases). The CDR3 covers 15 residues. The V end was cut by 7 bases, the J end by 2 bases, with 12 bases between. Germline V gene sequence: CDR1 MNHEY, CDR2 SMNVEV (reference sequence). The CDR3 region is CASNDRKAYNSPLHF. The CDR3 DNA reads as TGTGCCAGCAACGACAGGAAAGCCTATAATTCACCCCTCCACTTT.

The chain combines TRBV5-1 with TRBJ2-3; TRBD2 aligns across 9 bases. This CDR3 has 17 residues. Germline CDR1 SGHRS, CDR2 YFSETQ. J gave up 9 bases and V 4 bases, and 18 bases lay outside the gene matches. This CDR3 reads CASSPTTLAGARVTQYF. The CDR3 DNA reads TGCGCCAGCAGCCCAACCACTTTAGCGGGAGCGCGGGTAACGCAGTATTTT. Complete variable domain (other parts from reference TRBV5-1 and TRBJ2-3): KAGVTQTPRYLIKTRGQQVTLSCSPISGHRSVSWYQQTPGQGLQFLFEYFSETQRNKGNFPGRFSGRQFSNSRSEMNVSTLELGDSALYLCASSPTTLAGARVTQYFGPGTRLTVL.

V is TRBV30 and J is TRBJ1-2; TRBD1 is a possible D gene (5 bases). The CDR3 consists of 13 residues. Trimming cost V 7 bases and J 2 bases, with 14 bases left between them. Per germline, CDR1 GTSNPN and CDR2 SVGIG (reference sequence). CDR3 protein: CAYRGGGNYGYTF. The CDR3 DNA reads TGTGCCTACCGAGGCGGGGGGAACTATGGCTACACCTTC.

This clone was observed a few times. V and J are TRBV9 and TRBJ1-2; 8 bases fit TRBD1. Trimming removed 2 bases from V and 4 bases from J; junction bases left unmatched: 7. The CDR3 has 15 residues. Germline values: CDR1 SGDLS, CDR2 YYNGEE. The CDR3, as DNA: TGTGCCAGCAGCGTTAACTCAGGGGGCGGCTATGGCTACACCTTC. Encoded protein: CASSVNSGGGYGYTF.

The rearrangement links TRBV5-1 to TRBJ2-7; tentative D call: TRBD2 (5 bases). The V gene's germline CDR1 is SGHRS and CDR2 YFSETQ. The ends were cut back, 3 bases at V and 1 base at J, with 11 bases in the middle. The CDR3 is 14 amino acids. In nucleotides, the CDR3 is TGCGCCAGCAGCTGGGATTCGGGGTCCTACGAGCAGTACTTC. Residues: CASSWDSGSYEQYF.

The chain is built from TRBV6-5 and TRBJ1-2; 9 nucleotides agree with TRBD1. Germline V gene sequence: CDR1 MNHEY, CDR2 SVGAGI. There are 14 residues in the CDR3. With 2 bases clipped from V and 7 bases from J, the junction kept 5 bases outside the gene matches. CDR3 nucleotide sequence: TGTGCCAGCAGTTACACGGGACAGGGTGGTGGCTACACCTTC. Translated, it gives CASSYTGQGGGYTF.

The chain employs TRBV27 and TRBJ1-2; the D gene is possibly TRBD1 (5 bases). There are 14 residues in the CDR3. The V end was cut by 6 bases, the J end by 5 bases, with 16 bases between. Germline V gene sequence: CDR1 MNHEY, CDR2 SMNVEV (reference sequence). The CDR3 reads CASRQVGGIYGYTF. The CDR3 DNA reads as TGTGCCAGCAGACAGGTCGGGGGGATATATGGCTACACCTTC.